One and the same sample provided the 17 T cell receptor beta chains below, sequenced in a study of cytomegalovirus exposure and HLA in healthy donors. The repertoire was sequenced with immunoSEQ multiplex PCR; TCRdb's copy has only in-frame clones and lacks some. The sample includes 120,000 or so clones, more than 75% of them seen just once. Sample: PBMCs. The receptors come from a man between 18 and 35 years old in good health and CMV-seronegative.

As concerns this clone: The sample holds other DNA sequences that translate to the same CDR3. The CDR3 nucleotides read TGTGCCAGCAGGGGGGCGGGGGGAGCCTACGAGCAGTACTTC. Translating it yields CASRGAGGAYEQYF. V usage is TRBV6-1 and J usage is TRBJ2-7; 8 nucleotides match TRBD2. The CDR3 runs 14 residues. The germline V gene has CDR1 MNHNS and CDR2 SASEGT. The trim removed 6 bases at V and 2 bases at J, leaving 6 bases unmatched.

The V call is TRBV27, the J call TRBJ1-1; D is perhaps TRBD1 (5 bases). The CDR3 loop spans 12 amino acids. The ends were cut back, 5 bases at V and 3 bases at J, with 7 bases in the middle. In germline, CDR1 is MNHEY, CDR2 SMNVEV (reference sequence). CDR3 residues: CASSPGDTEAFF. CDR3 DNA: TGTGCCAGCAGTCCGGGGGACACTGAAGCTTTCTTT.

The chain uses TRBV5-1 and TRBJ2-3; 8 bases line up with TRBD2. Germline V gene data show CDR1 as SGHRS and CDR2 as YFSETQ. The J segment lost 0 bases and the V segment lost 1 base, leaving 1 base of the junction unmatched. This CDR3 spans 15 amino acids. CDR3 residues: CASSLSSGSTDTQYF. CDR3 DNA: TGCGCCAGCAGCTTGTCTAGCGGGAGCACAGATACGCAGTATTTT.

This chain joins TRBV2 and TRBJ1-5; unclear D gene. CDR3 length equals 13 residues. Deletions cut 4 bases from V and 6 bases from J, with 10 bases between. Germline V gene data show CDR1 as SNHLY and CDR2 as FYNNEI. The CDR3 loop reads CASSGGSSQPQHF. The CDR3 region has the DNA TGTGCCAGCAGTGGAGGCAGTTCTCAGCCCCAGCATTTT.

This rearrangement joins TRBV5-1 to TRBJ2-3; TRBD2 is a possible D gene (6 bases). There are 14 residues in the CDR3. Per the germline V gene, CDR1 is SGHRS and CDR2 is YFSETQ. Trimming took 4 bases from V and 0 from J, leaving 9 bases between them. The CDR3: CASSQGTSTDTQYF. CDR3 nucleotide sequence: TGCGCCAGCAGCCAAGGGACTAGCACAGATACGCAGTATTTT.

The J gene is TRBJ2-2, the V gene TRBV27, with TRBD2 identical over 7 bases. The CDR3 is 16 amino acids. The V gene end was trimmed by 2 bases and the J gene end by 4 bases; junction bases not matched to a gene: 7. From germline, CDR1 is MNHEY and CDR2 SMNVEV (reference sequence). CDR3 DNA: TGTGCCAGCAGTTTAATGGCGGGAGCTCTCACCGGGGAGCTGTTTTTT. This encodes CASSLMAGALTGELFF.

This clone was recorded once. The rearrangement joins TRBV2 to TRBJ2-1, with 11 positions matching TRBD2. After removal of 8 bases from V and 8 bases from J, the junction contained 5 bases not matched to a gene. Germline V CDR1 and CDR2: SNHLY, FYNNEI. This CDR3 region has 13 residues. This CDR3 is CASLSGGEDEQFF. CDR3 sequence (DNA): TGTGCCAGCCTTAGCGGGGGGGAAGATGAGCAGTTCTTC.

The rearrangement links TRBV28 to TRBJ1-5; D is uncertain. Germline lookup yields CDR1 MDHEN and CDR2 SYDVKM. Trimming left V 1 base short and J 0 bases short, with 10 bases between. The CDR3 spans 16 residues. CDR3 amino acids: CASSLLRTFSNQPQHF. CDR3 sequence (DNA): TGTGCCAGCAGTTTATTGCGCACCTTTAGCAATCAGCCCCAGCATTTT.

With regard to this clone: Within the sample, other DNA sequences also encode this same CDR3. The rearrangement links TRBV29-1 to TRBJ1-1; D is ambiguous. V was clipped by 5 bases and J by 4 bases, with 5 bases between them. The CDR3 is 10 residues long. Germline CDR1 reads SQVTM; CDR2 reads ANQGSEA. CDR3 coding DNA: TGCAGCGTTCAAATCACTGAAGCTTTCTTT. It specifies CSVQITEAFF.

Only one count was recorded for this clone. The chain links TRBV2 to TRBJ2-5, with 12 bases aligning to TRBD2. The junction had 2 bases not matched to a gene; V was cut back by 2 bases and J by 7 bases. Germline V gene data show CDR1 as SNHLY and CDR2 as FYNNEI. The CDR3 contains 14 residues. The CDR3: CASSESSGGGTQYF. The CDR3, as DNA: TGTGCCAGCAGTGAATCTAGCGGGGGGGGGACCCAGTACTTC.

The gene calls are TRBV9 and TRBJ2-3, with TRBD1 matching over 10 bases. The CDR3 runs to 16 residues. Losses at the gene ends were 3 bases for V and 2 bases for J; bases not matched to a gene: 6. The germline gives CDR1 SGDLS, CDR2 YYNGEE. CDR3: CASSERTGGVTDTQYF. CDR3 nucleotides: TGTGCCAGCAGCGAGCGGACAGGGGGAGTCACAGATACGCAGTATTTT.

The chain carries TRBV7-9 and TRBJ1-1, with TRBD1 identical over 7 bases. The CDR3 sequence is 15 residues long. V dropped 5 bases and J dropped 5; count of bases not matched to a gene: 11. In germline, CDR1 is SEHNR, CDR2 FQNEAQ (reference sequence). The CDR3 loop is CASSPDRVRGTEAFF. In nucleotides, the CDR3 is TGTGCCAGCAGCCCCGACAGGGTACGAGGAACTGAAGCTTTCTTT.

J is TRBJ2-7 and V is TRBV9; TRBD1 agrees at 8 bases. The germline V gene has CDR1 SGDLS and CDR2 YYNGEE. The CDR3 is made up of 14 amino acids. The V and J ends lost 3 bases and 5 bases, in that order; junction bases with no gene match: 7. CDR3 sequence: CASSARQGRDEQYF. For the CDR3, the DNA is TGTGCCAGCAGCGCCCGACAGGGGAGAGACGAGCAGTACTTC. Full variable domain (rest looked up from reference TRBV9 and TRBJ2-7): DSGVTQTPKHLITATGQRVTLRCSPRSGDLSVYWYQQSLDQGLQFLIQYYNGEERAKGNILERFSAQQFPDLHSELNLSSLELGDSALYFCASSARQGRDEQYFGPGTRLTVT.

V is TRBV18 and J is TRBJ1-2; a weak D match, TRBD1 (6 bases). Germline V gene lookup returns CDR1 KGHSH and CDR2 LQKENI. The CDR3 contains 12 residues. V lost 2 bases to trimming and J lost 8 bases, with 9 bases between them. The DNA for the CDR3 is TGTGCCAGCTCACCATCAGGGGAGGGCTACACCTTC. This gives the protein CASSPSGEGYTF.

This clone was observed a handful of times. Other DNA variants within this sample encode the same CDR3. This chain joins TRBV27 and TRBJ2-7, with TRBD2 identical over 12 bases. CDR1 and CDR2 (germline): MNHEY, SMNVEV (reference sequence). The CDR3 has 15 amino acids. The ends lost 3 bases at V and 2 bases at J; junction bases unmatched: 2. CDR3 sequence reads: CASSFGLAGTYEQYF. The CDR3 DNA is TGTGCCAGCAGTTTTGGACTAGCGGGAACCTACGAGCAGTACTTC.

This clone has a single count. V is TRBV23-1 and J is TRBJ1-5; 11 bases agree with TRBD1. TRBV23-1 is annotated as an ORF whose role is uncertain. With 8 bases clipped from V and 5 bases from J, the junction kept 5 bases outside the gene matches. This CDR3 comprises 14 residues. The CDR3 protein is CASRDRGTYQPQHF. The CDR3 DNA is TGCGCCAGCCGGGACAGGGGGACCTATCAGCCCCAGCATTTT.

This clone was picked up one time. This chain connects TRBV29-1 to TRBJ2-7; TRBD2 matches at 12 bases. Trimming at V came to 4 bases and at J to 4 bases, leaving 14 bases not matched to a gene. The CDR3 spans 17 residues. Germline-derived CDR1 and CDR2 are SQVTM and ANQGSEA. The CDR3 DNA reads TGCAGCGTTGGAGGAGCTAGCGGGAGGGCCGGGGTTTACGAGCAGTACTTC. It encodes CSVGGASGRAGVYEQYF.